This entry features one T cell receptor (beta chain) sequence. The sample belongs to a study of blood T cell repertoires in COVID-19. Turning to the study itself: Samples representing acute and convalescent COVID-19 were sourced from the United States, Italy and Spain. T cells, B-cell-depleted T cells, or PBMCs supplied cDNA or gDNA.

Germline assignment: CDR1 MNHEY and CDR2 SVGAGI. V lost 8 bases to trimming and J lost 2 bases; unmatched junction nucleotides: 5. The CDR3 covers 14 residues. Per the authors' pipeline: Scientists estimated how many nucleated cells there were by amplifying reference gene primers. The repertoire was sequenced with immunoSEQ multiplex PCR; TCRdb's copy has only in-frame clones and lacks some. That table is the source of V, J and clone size, and D and trimming were worked out from the DNA. Altogether roughly 290,000 clones are present, 86% being singletons, with the ten largest covering roughly 2.1%. This sequence originates from a woman in her twenties or thirties who had recovered from COVID-19. Sequenced: peripheral blood. The chain carries TRBV6-5 and TRBJ1-5; 8 positions match TRBD1. CDR3 in amino acids: CASCATGGNQPQHF. The CDR3 region has the DNA TGTGCCAGCTGCGCGACAGGGGGCAATCAGCCCCAGCATTTT.